This T cell receptor beta chain is from a study of cytomegalovirus exposure and HLA in healthy donors. Study-wide points: The study recorded fewer than 200 TCR beta chains that were cytomegalovirus-associated. With further analysis later on, most CMV-associated TCR beta chains appeared HLA-restricted.

Use of 60 Vbeta and 13 Jbeta primers characterized the PCR. TCRdb's copy holds only in-frame clones and misses some; the assay was immunoSEQ multiplex PCR. The sample shows approximately 120,000 clones, approximately 78% of them seen only once. This clone was counted a single time. Its antigen is unidentified. V lost 4 bases and J lost 4; bases outside the gene matches: 10. Germline loops: CDR1 SGHVS, CDR2 FQNEAQ. The CDR3 runs 16 residues. The material sequenced was PBMCs. The chain is built from TRBV7-8 and TRBJ2-1, with 7 positions matching TRBD1. The TCR was taken from a woman in her 40s in good health and CMV-seronegative. This chain's CDR3 is CASSSPGGDLYNEQFF. The CDR3 DNA reads TGTGCCAGCAGCTCCCCAGGGGGTGATTTGTACAATGAGCAGTTCTTC.